The rows below give T cell receptor beta chains drawn from one sample of a study of regulatory and conventional T cells in RAG deficiency. The data were produced by immunoSEQ multiplex PCR, yet TCRdb's version contains in-frame clones alone and is incomplete. The data show about 29,000 clones, around 96% seen once. Another study also made use of these data, one on regulatory T cells.

Sequenced material: CD25- CD4+ T cells sorted from blood. All receptors come from a human donor in good health. The conserved cysteine and the conserved F or W are not part of the CDR3 here.

J gene,V gene,CDR3 length,CDR3 protein
TRBJ1-1,TRBV30,9,ALWGAGVTS
TRBJ2-1,TRBV9,13,ASSVASTGYNEQF
TRBJ1-4,TRBV5-1,14,ASSGHSGHANEKLF
TRBJ2-2,TRBV5-1,12,ASSLGLAGGELF
TRBJ2-1,TRBV15,12,ATREDFSYNEQF
TRBJ2-7,TRBV5-1,13,ASSPTLDPAGEQY
TRBJ2-2,TRBV5-1,16,ASSSRTGVGANTGELF
TRBJ1-4,TRBV27,12,ASRARGQLEKLF
TRBJ1-1,TRBV18,12,ASSPKTGIAEAF
TRBJ1-2,TRBV27,11,ASSPDRIYGYT